These T cell receptor beta chains were read from a single sample in a study of CD4+ T cells in melanoma. The repertoire was sequenced with immunoSEQ multiplex PCR; TCRdb's copy has only in-frame clones and lacks some. The sample has 90,000 to 130,000 clones, about 90% seen once. Sequences were obtained from peripheral blood. The receptors were sampled from a human donor with melanoma. CDR3s include the opening cysteine and the closing phenylalanine or tryptophan. A D gene is named only where the DNA matches it firmly. Clone size is shown for a subset of rows, as once, few, many or a class of expanded clone.

v_call,d_call,j_call,clone_size,cdr3_nt,cdr3_aa
TRBV7-8,.,TRBJ1-2,.,TGTGCCAGCACCTACCAGCGGGGTTCCTCCTATGGCTACACCTTC,CASTYQRGSSYGYTF
TRBV5-1,TRBD2,TRBJ2-3,.,TGCGCCAGCAGTCGACTAGCGGGGGGCGGAGGCACAGATACGCAGTATTTT,CASSRLAGGGGTDTQYF
TRBV10-1,.,TRBJ2-3,.,TGCGCCAGCAGCGCGGGCGGGACGAACGATACGCAGTATTTT,CASSAGGTNDTQYF
TRBV7-9,.,TRBJ2-3,many,TGTGCCAGCAGCTTAGCGAAGGGGGATACGCAGTATTTT,CASSLAKGDTQYF
TRBV9,TRBD1,TRBJ2-3,.,TGTGCCAGCAGCTGGGGGGACAGGGCTAGGGGAGATACGCAGTATTTT,CASSWGDRARGDTQYF
TRBV29-1,TRBD1,TRBJ1-1,few,TGCAGCGGAGACAGGGGGGGCAACACTGAAGCTTTCTTT,CSGDRGGNTEAFF
TRBV11-2,TRBD1,TRBJ1-2,once,TGTGCCAGCAGCTCGTACAGGGGGCAAGCGCGACATGGCTACACCTTC,CASSSYRGQARHGYTF
TRBV7-2,.,TRBJ2-7,.,TGTGCCAGCAGCGCCATCCCTCGCACGTCGTACTACGAGCAGTACTTC,CASSAIPRTSYYEQYF
TRBV15,.,TRBJ1-6,.,TGTGCCACCAGGGGGGGGAGCCCCTATAATTCACCCCTCCACTTT,CATRGGSPYNSPLHF
TRBV14,.,TRBJ1-2,few,TGTGCCAGCAGCCAAGATACAAACTATGGCTACACCTTC,CASSQDTNYGYTF
TRBV6-5,TRBD1,TRBJ1-5,.,TGTGCCAGCAGCACAGACAGGGAAGGTCAGCCCCAGCATTTT,CASSTDREGQPQHF
TRBV7-6,.,TRBJ2-7,.,TGTGCCAGCAGCTCCGGGGACTTCCAGACGCAGTACTTC,CASSSGDFQTQYF
TRBV2,TRBD1,TRBJ1-3,.,TGTGCCAGCCACCGGGGTGTGGGACAGGGTGAAAACACCATATATTTT,CASHRGVGQGENTIYF
TRBV6-1,TRBD2,TRBJ2-7,.,TGTGCCAGCACCCCTAGCGGGGGCTACTACGAGCAGTACTTC,CASTPSGGYYEQYF
TRBV7-6,.,TRBJ2-1,.,TGTGCCAGCAGCTTATCCAATGAGCAGTTCTTC,CASSLSNEQFF
TRBV7-2,.,TRBJ2-3,.,TGTGCCAGCAGCCGGAAACAGACCGCCGGCACAGATACGCAGTATTTT,CASSRKQTAGTDTQYF
TRBV7-9,.,TRBJ2-7,.,TGTGCCAGCAGCTTAGAATCCTACGAGCAGTACTTC,CASSLESYEQYF
TRBV7-2,.,TRBJ1-5,.,TGTGCCAGCAGCTTACGAGGGAATCAGCCCCAGCATTTT,CASSLRGNQPQHF
TRBV2,TRBD1,TRBJ2-7,few,TGTGCCAGTACCAGGGGGAGATACGAGCAGTACTTC,CASTRGRYEQYF
TRBV5-1,.,TRBJ2-2,.,TGCGCCAGCAGCCCGAGACAGGATGCGAACACCGGGGAGCTGTTTTTT,CASSPRQDANTGELFF
TRBV28,TRBD2,TRBJ2-1,.,TGTGCCAGCATAAAGGGCGGGAGTTACAATGAGCAGTTCTTC,CASIKGGSYNEQFF
TRBV7-2,TRBD1,TRBJ1-3,once,TGTGCCAGCAGCCCCGACAGGGTTCGGGGAAACACCATATATTTT,CASSPDRVRGNTIYF
TRBV19,TRBD1,TRBJ2-7,.,TGTGCCAGTAGCCTTGACAGGGGCCATGAGCAGTACTTC,CASSLDRGHEQYF